The present TCR beta chain was sequenced within a study of blood T cell repertoires in COVID-19. The overall study: Researchers got acute and convalescent COVID-19 samples from the United States, Italy and Spain.

Germline V CDR1 and CDR2: LGHDT, YNNKEL (reference sequence). CDR3 length: 15 amino acids. Trimming pared 6 bases from V and 5 bases from J, leaving 19 bases between. Study processing details: Reference gene primer amplification in the assay estimated nucleated cell counts. Here immunoSEQ multiplex PCR was the method, and the copy in TCRdb shows in-frame clones only, minus some. The V and J calls and clone size come from that table; D and trimming were worked out from the DNA. In the table there are tens of thousands of clones, around 90% of which are singletons. The receptor was isolated from a man aged 50 to 60 with acute or convalescent COVID-19. Specimen: peripheral blood. V is TRBV3-1 (or the pseudogene TRBV3-2) and J is TRBJ2-5; possibly TRBD2 for D (5 bases). The CDR3 region is CASSPGINPVETQYF. The DNA of the CDR3 is TGTGCCAGCAGTCCCGGGATAAATCCGGTGGAGACCCAGTACTTC.